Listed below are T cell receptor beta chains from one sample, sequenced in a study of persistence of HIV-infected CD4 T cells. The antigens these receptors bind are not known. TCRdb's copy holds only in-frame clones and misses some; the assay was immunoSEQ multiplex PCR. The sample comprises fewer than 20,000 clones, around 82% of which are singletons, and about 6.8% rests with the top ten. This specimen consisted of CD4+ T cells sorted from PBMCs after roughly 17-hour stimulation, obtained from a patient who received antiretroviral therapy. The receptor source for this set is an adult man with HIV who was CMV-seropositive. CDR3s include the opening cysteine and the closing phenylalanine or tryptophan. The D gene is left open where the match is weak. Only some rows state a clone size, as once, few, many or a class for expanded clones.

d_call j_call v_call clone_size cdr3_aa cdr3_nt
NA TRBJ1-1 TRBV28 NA CASSLYGGGQVGEAFF TGTGCCAGCAGTTTATATGGGGGGGGACAAGTAGGTGAAGCTTTCTTT
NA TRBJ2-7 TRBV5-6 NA CASSLVGDEQYF TGTGCCAGCAGCTTGGTCGGGGATGAGCAGTACTTC
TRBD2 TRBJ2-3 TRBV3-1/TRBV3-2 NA CASSQDVGGATDTQYF TGTGCCAGCAGCCAAGACGTCGGGGGGGCAACAGATACGCAGTATTTT
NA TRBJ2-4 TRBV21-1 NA CASSKGGDGNIQYF TGTGCCAGCAGCAAAGGAGGGGACGGAAACATTCAGTACTTC
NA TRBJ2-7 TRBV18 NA CASSPRVPWDEQYF TGTGCCAGCTCACCACGGGTGCCCTGGGACGAGCAGTACTTC
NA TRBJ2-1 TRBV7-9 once CASSLVATNEQFF TGTGCCAGCAGCTTAGTGGCCACCAATGAGCAGTTCTTC
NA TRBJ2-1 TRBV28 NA CASSRMTFSLDEQFF TGTGCCAGCAGCCGCATGACCTTCTCCCTGGATGAGCAGTTCTTC
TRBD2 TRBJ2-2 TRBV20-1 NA CSASMASGGPGTGELFF TGCAGTGCTAGTATGGCTAGCGGGGGCCCAGGCACCGGGGAGCTGTTTTTT
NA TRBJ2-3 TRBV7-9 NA CASSPSTSTDTQYF TGTGCCAGCAGCCCCTCCACTAGCACAGATACGCAGTATTTT
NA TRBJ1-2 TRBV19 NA CATMTAAYGYTF TGTGCCACCATGACGGCCGCCTATGGCTACACCTTC
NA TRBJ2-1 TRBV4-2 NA CASSQEEDHEQFF TGTGCCAGCAGCCAAGAAGAGGACCATGAGCAGTTCTTC
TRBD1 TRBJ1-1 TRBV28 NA CASSSRDRTNEAFF TGTGCCAGCAGTTCTCGGGACAGAACTAATGAAGCTTTCTTT
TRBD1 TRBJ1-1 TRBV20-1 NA CSGSGGTEAFF TGCAGTGGTTCAGGGGGCACTGAAGCTTTCTTT
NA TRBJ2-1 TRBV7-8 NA CASSLEGRSYNEQFF TGTGCCAGCAGCTTAGAGGGGCGATCCTACAATGAGCAGTTCTTC
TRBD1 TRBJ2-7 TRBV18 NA CASSPPGQPYEQYF TGTGCCAGCTCACCACCGGGACAGCCATACGAGCAGTACTTC
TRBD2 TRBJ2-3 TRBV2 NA CASSFLAGVSTDTQYF TGTGCCAGCAGTTTTCTAGCGGGGGTAAGCACAGATACGCAGTATTTT
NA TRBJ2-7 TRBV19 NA CASSILSGQGGTYEQYF TGTGCCAGTAGTATTCTATCCGGGCAGGGGGGGACCTACGAGCAGTACTTC
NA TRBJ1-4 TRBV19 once CASSMQPRKLFF TGTGCCAGTAGTATGCAGCCGAGAAAACTGTTTTTT
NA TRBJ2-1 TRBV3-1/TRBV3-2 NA CASSQEYNEQFF TGTGCCAGCAGCCAAGAGTACAATGAGCAGTTCTTC
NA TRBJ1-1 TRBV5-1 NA CASSPIDRNTEAFF TGCGCCAGCAGCCCGATCGACCGGAACACTGAAGCTTTCTTT